Described below is a single T cell receptor beta chain sequence and its context. The record originates from a study of T cell responses to AZD1222 COVID-19 vaccine. TCRdb's copy holds only in-frame clones and misses some; the assay was immunoSEQ multiplex PCR. The sample has about 120,000 clones, under 95% seen once. CDR1 MNHEY and CDR2 SMNVEV come from the germline V gene (reference sequence). The junction had 10 bases not matched to a gene; V was cut back by 5 bases and J by 6 bases. The CDR3 is 16 amino acids. The sample here was peripheral blood, taken 28 days after the second AZD1222 dose. The chain uses TRBV27 and TRBJ2-3; TRBD2 matches 11 bases. The clonotype originates from an adult who received the AZD1222 COVID-19 vaccine. The CDR3 nucleotides read TGTGCCAGCAGTCATGTAGCGGGGGGGTTGATTGATACGCAGTATTTT. It is translated as CASSHVAGGLIDTQYF.